One sample yielded the 16 T cell receptor beta chains listed below, sequenced in a study of blood T cell repertoires in COVID-19. Assay: immunoSEQ multiplex PCR; the TCRdb copy retains only in-frame clones and omits some. Of over 300,000 clones in the sample, around 83% were seen once. Material for sequencing was peripheral blood. These TCRs come from a woman aged 45-65 years with acute or convalescent COVID-19.

The chain joins TRBV9 to TRBJ2-7, with 9 positions matching TRBD2. Germline V gene sequence: CDR1 SGDLS, CDR2 YYNGEE. V was clipped by 3 bases and J by 0 bases; unmatched bases: 4. CDR3 size: 15 residues. The CDR3 loop reads CASSASGTISYEQYF. CDR3 nucleotides: TGTGCCAGCAGCGCTAGCGGGACCATCTCCTACGAGCAGTACTTC.

The chain is built from TRBV19 and TRBJ2-7; 7 nucleotides line up with TRBD1. V was clipped by 4 bases and J by 0 bases; unmatched bases: 9. The CDR3 has 16 amino acids. Per germline, CDR1 LNHDA and CDR2 SQIVND (reference sequence). DNA for the CDR3: TGTGCCAGTAGTACCGGACAGGCCATTTCCTCCTACGAGCAGTACTTC. Amino acid sequence: CASSTGQAISSYEQYF. The full variable domain, rest sourced from reference TRBV19 and TRBJ2-7, is DGGITQSPKYLFRKEGQNVTLSCEQNLNHDAMYWYRQDPGQGLRLIYYSQIVNDFQKGDIAEGYSVSREKKESFPLTVTSAQKNPTAFYLCASSTGQAISSYEQYFGPGTRLTVT.

This clone appeared a few times. The chain is built from TRBV6-5 and TRBJ1-5; 7 bases match TRBD1. In germline, CDR1 is MNHEY, CDR2 SVGAGI. The CDR3 has 14 amino acids. Trimming removed 6 bases from V and 4 bases from J; junction bases left unmatched: 6. CDR3 nucleotide sequence: TGTGCCAGCAGCACCTCAGGGGGAAATCAGCCCCAGCATTTT. This sequence encodes CASSTSGGNQPQHF.

This sequence joins TRBV7-2 and TRBJ1-2; D call uncertain. This CDR3 is 14 amino acids long. Germline-derived CDR1 and CDR2 are SGHTA and FQGNSA. V lost 0 bases and J 4 bases, leaving 9 bases between the germline ends. CDR3 in DNA: TGTGCCAGCAGCTTAGCTCCCGACTCCTATGGCTACACCTTC. It specifies CASSLAPDSYGYTF.

This clone was recorded at least ten times. Other DNA sequences in the same sample also yield this CDR3. This sequence joins TRBV19 and TRBJ2-1; 7 positions agree with TRBD2. With 4 bases clipped from V and 7 bases from J, the junction kept 7 bases outside the gene matches. CDR1 is LNHDA, CDR2 SQIVND, per germline (reference sequence). This CDR3 has 14 residues. CDR3 in amino acids: CASSTPRDYNEQFF. DNA for the CDR3: TGTGCCAGTAGTACCCCCAGGGACTATAATGAGCAGTTCTTC.

This clone was detected a few times. The CDR3 here is CSVDSGEQYF. CDR3 DNA sequence: TGCAGCGTTGACAGTGGCGAGCAGTACTTC. This chain joins TRBV29-1 and TRBJ2-7, with D unresolved. Looked up from germline, CDR1 is SQVTM and CDR2 is ANQGSEA. The CDR3 has 10 residues. The V end was cut by 3 bases, the J end by 6 bases, with 6 bases between.

The rearrangement uses TRBV28 and TRBJ1-3; D gene unclear. CDR3 size: 14 residues. The germline V and J ends were trimmed by 3 bases and 6 bases, with 12 bases remaining between them. Germline V CDR1 and CDR2: MDHEN, SYDVKM. CDR3 sequence: CASSLGGLENTIYF. CDR3 in DNA: TGTGCCAGCAGTTTGGGAGGGCTGGAAAACACCATATATTTT.

The sample holds one count of this clone. The chain couples TRBV5-1 to TRBJ2-7, with TRBD2 matching over 10 bases. The CDR3 has 14 amino acids. The V segment lost 4 bases and the J segment 4 bases; nucleotides outside the gene matches: 5. Germline CDR1 and CDR2: SGHRS and YFSETQ. The CDR3 DNA follows: TGCGCCAGCAGCCCAGCGGGAGGGCCGTACGAGCAGTACTTC. Protein sequence: CASSPAGGPYEQYF.

The chain links TRBV6-2 or TRBV6-3 to TRBJ2-2; 8 bases are a match to TRBD1. This CDR3 region has 17 residues. CDR1 MNHEY and CDR2 SVGEGT come from the germline V gene. The trim removed 5 bases at V and 4 bases at J, leaving 12 bases unmatched. The CDR3 loop is CASSIPAGGKGTGELFF. In DNA form, the CDR3 reads TGTGCCAGCAGTATCCCAGCAGGGGGCAAGGGCACCGGGGAGCTGTTTTTT.

This sequence joins TRBV13 and TRBJ2-2; TRBD1 aligns across 10 bases. This CDR3 is built from 15 residues. The V gene end was trimmed by 5 bases and the J gene end by 5 bases; junction bases not matched to a gene: 5. Germline V gives CDR1 PRHDT, CDR2 FYEKMQ (reference sequence). Here the CDR3 reads CASSPGTGETGELFF. CDR3 DNA: TGTGCCAGCAGCCCCGGGACAGGGGAAACCGGGGAGCTGTTTTTT.

The chain is built from TRBV6-5 and TRBJ1-2; no clear D gene. The CDR3 has 12 residues. CDR1 MNHEY and CDR2 SVGAGI come from the germline V gene. Trimming shortened V by 6 bases and J by 4 bases, and 9 bases separated the two germline ends. In DNA, the CDR3 is TGTGCCAGCAGAACCGCCGGCTATGGCTACACCTTC. Translation gives CASRTAGYGYTF.

The V call is TRBV3-1 (or the pseudogene TRBV3-2), the J call TRBJ1-4, with a tentative D call TRBD1 (6 bases). V lost 8 bases to trimming and J lost 8 bases, with 12 bases between them. This CDR3 comprises 12 residues. CDR1 is LGHDT, CDR2 YNNKEL, per germline (reference sequence). The CDR3 reads CASDEGGEKLFF. The CDR3 bases are TGTGCCAGCGACGAGGGGGGGGAAAAACTGTTTTTT.

This clone was counted many times. The chain uses TRBV30 and TRBJ1-6; D is possibly TRBD1 (5 bases). The V gene's germline CDR1 is GTSNPN and CDR2 SVGIG (reference sequence). V was clipped by 7 bases and J by 5 bases, with 15 bases between them. The length of the CDR3 is 14 residues. The CDR3: CALRGDLDNSPLHF. CDR3 coding DNA: TGTGCCTTGAGGGGAGATCTTGATAATTCACCCCTCCACTTT.

The chain combines TRBV29-1 with TRBJ2-4; D not certain. Trimming cost V 0 bases and J 0 bases, with 9 bases left between them. The CDR3 length is 15 residues. The germline CDR1 and CDR2 sequences are SQVTM and ANQGSEA. The CDR3 DNA reads as TGCAGCGTTGAAGATCGGTTTCTAGCCAAAAACATTCAGTACTTC. As protein: CSVEDRFLAKNIQYF.

The rearrangement links TRBV6-2 or TRBV6-3 to TRBJ2-5; D perhaps matches TRBD1 (6 bases). Germline V gene lookup returns CDR1 MNHEY and CDR2 SVGEGT. V lost 5 bases and J 4 bases, leaving 17 bases between the germline ends. This CDR3 region has 15 residues. CDR3 region: CASSDPPGHSETQYF. CDR3 coding DNA: TGTGCCAGCAGTGATCCTCCGGGACATTCAGAGACCCAGTACTTC.

This clone was seen just once. V gene TRBV5-1 combines with J gene TRBJ1-1, with 8 bases that match TRBD1. Trimming removed 4 bases from V and 5 bases from J; junction bases left unmatched: 10. Germline V gene lookup returns CDR1 SGHRS and CDR2 YFSETQ. CDR3 length: 15 amino acids. The CDR3 DNA is TGCGCCAGCAGCGAGCGGACAGGGAGGGAGACTGAAGCTTTCTTT. The encoded protein is CASSERTGRETEAFF. The variable domain in full, completed from reference TRBV5-1 and TRBJ1-1, reads KAGVTQTPRYLIKTRGQQVTLSCSPISGHRSVSWYQQTPGQGLQFLFEYFSETQRNKGNFPGRFSGRQFSNSRSEMNVSTLELGDSALYLCASSERTGRETEAFFGQGTRLTVV.